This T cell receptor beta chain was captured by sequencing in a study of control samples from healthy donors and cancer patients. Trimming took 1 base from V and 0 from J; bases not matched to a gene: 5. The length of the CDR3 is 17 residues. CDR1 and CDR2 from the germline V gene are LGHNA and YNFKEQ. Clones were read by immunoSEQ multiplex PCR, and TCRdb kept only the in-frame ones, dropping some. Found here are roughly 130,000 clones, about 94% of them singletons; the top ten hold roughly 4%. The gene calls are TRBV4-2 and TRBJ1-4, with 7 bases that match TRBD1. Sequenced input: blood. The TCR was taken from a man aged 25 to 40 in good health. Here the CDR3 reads CASSQATGEATNEKLFF. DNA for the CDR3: TGTGCCAGCAGCCAAGCAACAGGGGAGGCAACTAATGAAAAACTGTTTTTT.